The rows below give T cell receptor beta chains drawn from one sample of a study of blood T cell repertoires in COVID-19. Profiling relied on immunoSEQ multiplex PCR, and the TCRdb table lists in-frame clones only, not all of them. The repertoire holds about 300,000 clones, with 65% to 85% as singletons. The material sequenced was peripheral blood. The receptors come from a woman aged 45-60 years with acute or convalescent COVID-19. CDR3s include the opening cysteine and the closing phenylalanine or tryptophan. A D gene is named only where the DNA matches it firmly. Expanded clones get a size class; other rows say once, few or many, or leave the size out.

abundance: -
v_gene: TRBV24-1
d_gene: -
j_gene: TRBJ1-2
CDR3nt: TGTGCCACCAGTGATCCAATGGACAGTAACTATGGCTACACCTTC
CDR3aa: CATSDPMDSNYGYTF

abundance: -
v_gene: TRBV30
d_gene: TRBD2
j_gene: TRBJ2-3
CDR3nt: TGTGCCTGGTGTCGACTAGCGGGGGCAGATACGCAGTATTTT
CDR3aa: CAWCRLAGADTQYF

abundance: -
v_gene: TRBV4-3
d_gene: -
j_gene: TRBJ2-1
CDR3nt: TGCGCCAGCAGCCAAGGACTAGGTGAGCAGTTCTTC
CDR3aa: CASSQGLGEQFF

abundance: -
v_gene: TRBV5-8
d_gene: TRBD2
j_gene: TRBJ2-5
CDR3nt: TGTGCCAGCAGCCCGGGACTAGCGGGGGGGTCCTCAGAGACCCAGTACTTC
CDR3aa: CASSPGLAGGSSETQYF

abundance: -
v_gene: TRBV19
d_gene: TRBD1
j_gene: TRBJ1-1
CDR3nt: TGTGCCAGTAGTATACCTCCGGGACAGGGCAGGGCTGAAGCTTTCTTT
CDR3aa: CASSIPPGQGRAEAFF

abundance: few
v_gene: TRBV27
d_gene: -
j_gene: TRBJ1-1
CDR3nt: TGTGCCAGCAGTTTTTTTTTCGGGGGTAACACTGAAGCTTTCTTT
CDR3aa: CASSFFFGGNTEAFF

abundance: -
v_gene: TRBV25-1
d_gene: -
j_gene: TRBJ1-4
CDR3nt: TGTGCCAGCAGTGAACAGGTCTCCACAGGAAAACTGTTTTTT
CDR3aa: CASSEQVSTGKLFF

abundance: -
v_gene: TRBV5-1
d_gene: TRBD1
j_gene: TRBJ2-7
CDR3nt: TGCGCCAGCAGCTTTTTGAGAGGACAGGGGGCTTTCGAGCAGTACTTC
CDR3aa: CASSFLRGQGAFEQYF

abundance: -
v_gene: TRBV11-2
d_gene: TRBD1
j_gene: TRBJ1-5
CDR3nt: TGTGCCAGCAGCTTAGGGACAGGGGGTAATCAGCCCCAGCATTTT
CDR3aa: CASSLGTGGNQPQHF

abundance: -
v_gene: TRBV30
d_gene: TRBD2
j_gene: TRBJ2-1
CDR3nt: TGTGCCTCTAGACTAGCGGGAGGGCCGGGGCAGTTCTTC
CDR3aa: CASRLAGGPGQFF

abundance: -
v_gene: TRBV14
d_gene: TRBD1
j_gene: TRBJ1-6
CDR3nt: TGTGCCAGCAGCCAGGGACAGTACCCTTTGTGGCCCCTCCACTTT
CDR3aa: CASSQGQYPLWPLHF

abundance: -
v_gene: TRBV5-1
d_gene: TRBD1
j_gene: TRBJ2-1
CDR3nt: TGCGCCAGCAGCTTGACCGGGACAGACAATGAGCAGTTCTTC
CDR3aa: CASSLTGTDNEQFF

abundance: few
v_gene: TRBV2
d_gene: TRBD1
j_gene: TRBJ1-1
CDR3nt: TGTGCCAGCAGTGATCCCAGGGGGTTCGAGACTGAAGCTTTCTTT
CDR3aa: CASSDPRGFETEAFF

abundance: few
v_gene: TRBV5-1
d_gene: -
j_gene: TRBJ2-5
CDR3nt: TGCGCCAGCAGCTTGGGGGACTCCGGTAGCGAGACCCAGTACTTC
CDR3aa: CASSLGDSGSETQYF

abundance: few
v_gene: TRBV7-2
d_gene: TRBD1
j_gene: TRBJ2-5
CDR3nt: TGTGCCAGTGAGGACAGGGGACAAGAGACCCAGTACTTC
CDR3aa: CASEDRGQETQYF

abundance: -
v_gene: TRBV2
d_gene: -
j_gene: TRBJ1-1
CDR3nt: TGTGCCAGCACCTTGTCGCGGGAATACACTGAAGCTTTCTTT
CDR3aa: CASTLSREYTEAFF

abundance: -
v_gene: TRBV5-1
d_gene: TRBD2
j_gene: TRBJ2-7
CDR3nt: TGCGCCAGCAGCGGAGTCACCGGGACTAGCGGGTCCTACGAGCAGTACTTC
CDR3aa: CASSGVTGTSGSYEQYF

abundance: -
v_gene: TRBV27
d_gene: -
j_gene: TRBJ2-7
CDR3nt: TGTGCCAGCAGTTTATTCGCTGGGGGGAGGAACGAGCAGTACTTC
CDR3aa: CASSLFAGGRNEQYF

abundance: -
v_gene: TRBV29-1
d_gene: TRBD2
j_gene: TRBJ2-3
CDR3nt: TGCAGCGTGGACTCCGGAGCGGGAGGAGATACGCAGTATTTT
CDR3aa: CSVDSGAGGDTQYF

abundance: -
v_gene: TRBV7-2
d_gene: -
j_gene: TRBJ2-2
CDR3nt: TGTGCCAGCAGCTTAGCGATAGTGGCCGGGGAGCTGTTTTTT
CDR3aa: CASSLAIVAGELFF

abundance: many
v_gene: TRBV30
d_gene: -
j_gene: TRBJ1-1
CDR3nt: TGTGCCTGGAGAAATAGCCGTGGAGGAGCTTTCTTT
CDR3aa: CAWRNSRGGAFF

abundance: -
v_gene: TRBV7-9
d_gene: TRBD1
j_gene: TRBJ2-7
CDR3nt: TGTGCCAGCAGCCCCGGGACAGTCTCCTACGAGCAGTACTTC
CDR3aa: CASSPGTVSYEQYF

abundance: -
v_gene: TRBV10-3
d_gene: TRBD2
j_gene: TRBJ2-1
CDR3nt: TGTGCCATCAGTGACCCACAGCGGGGGGGTGTCAATGAGCAGTTCTTC
CDR3aa: CAISDPQRGGVNEQFF

abundance: -
v_gene: TRBV11-1
d_gene: TRBD1
j_gene: TRBJ2-5
CDR3nt: TGTGCCAGCAGCCGGGGACAGGGTAGGCAAGAGACCCAGTACTTC
CDR3aa: CASSRGQGRQETQYF

abundance: -
v_gene: TRBV15
d_gene: -
j_gene: TRBJ2-1
CDR3nt: TGTGCCACCAGCAGCATAGATAGCCGCAATGAGCAGTTCTTC
CDR3aa: CATSSIDSRNEQFF

abundance: -
v_gene: TRBV30
d_gene: -
j_gene: TRBJ1-3
CDR3nt: TGTGCCTGGATGGTCACAGTCTCTGGAAACACCATATATTTT
CDR3aa: CAWMVTVSGNTIYF

abundance: -
v_gene: TRBV4-2
d_gene: -
j_gene: TRBJ1-2
CDR3nt: TGTGCCAGCAGCCAAGATTACGTCTCGCAGGCTAACTATGGCTACACCTTC
CDR3aa: CASSQDYVSQANYGYTF

abundance: once
v_gene: TRBV30
d_gene: -
j_gene: TRBJ1-2
CDR3nt: TGTGCCTGGACAGAGGTGGATGGCTACACCTTC
CDR3aa: CAWTEVDGYTF

abundance: -
v_gene: TRBV5-4
d_gene: TRBD2
j_gene: TRBJ2-5
CDR3nt: TGTGCCAGCAGCCCCTCAGAGAAGCGGGGGGCGGGGGAGACCCAGTACTTC
CDR3aa: CASSPSEKRGAGETQYF

abundance: -
v_gene: TRBV6-1
d_gene: -
j_gene: TRBJ1-3
CDR3nt: TGTGCCAGCAGTGAAAGGGGTGGGGTTGGAAACACCATATATTTT
CDR3aa: CASSERGGVGNTIYF

abundance: -
v_gene: TRBV18
d_gene: TRBD1
j_gene: TRBJ2-3
CDR3nt: TGTGCCAGCTCACTAACAGGGGATGAGGATACGCAGTATTTT
CDR3aa: CASSLTGDEDTQYF

abundance: -
v_gene: TRBV19
d_gene: TRBD2
j_gene: TRBJ2-5
CDR3nt: TGTGCCAGTAGAACTAGCGGGACTTACCAAGAGACCCAGTACTTC
CDR3aa: CASRTSGTYQETQYF

abundance: few
v_gene: TRBV5-6
d_gene: TRBD2
j_gene: TRBJ2-7
CDR3nt: TGTGCCAGCAGCTTGTACGGGGGGGACGAGCAGTACTTC
CDR3aa: CASSLYGGDEQYF